Sequencing of this T cell receptor beta chain was carried out in a study of blood T cell repertoires in COVID-19. Across the whole study: The study drew acute and convalescent COVID-19 samples from the United States, Italy and Spain. The analysed material was cDNA or gDNA that came from T cells, B-cell-depleted T cells, or PBMCs.

Seattle enrolled patients during active infection and tracked them longitudinally. Germline values: CDR1 KGHSH, CDR2 LQKENI. Trimming took 3 bases from V and 0 from J, leaving 18 bases between them. This CDR3 spans 19 amino acids. In the study's own analysis: Amplified reference gene primers provided the basis for estimating nucleated cell counts. The method was immunoSEQ multiplex PCR; TCRdb's version includes in-frame clones alone and lacks a portion of them. V, J and clone size derive from that table, while D and trimming were established from the DNA sequence. Of 150,000 to 200,000 clones in the sample, 84% are singletons; the top ten hold more than 12%.

The sequencing sample was made of peripheral blood. This TCR came from a woman in her 70s with COVID-19, enrolled during active disease. V usage is TRBV18 and J usage is TRBJ1-6; tentatively, D is TRBD1 (6 bases). The CDR3 is CASSPDRLDSLSYNSPLHF. The DNA for the CDR3 is TGTGCCAGCTCACCGGACAGACTGGACTCCCTCTCCTATAATTCACCCCTCCACTTT.